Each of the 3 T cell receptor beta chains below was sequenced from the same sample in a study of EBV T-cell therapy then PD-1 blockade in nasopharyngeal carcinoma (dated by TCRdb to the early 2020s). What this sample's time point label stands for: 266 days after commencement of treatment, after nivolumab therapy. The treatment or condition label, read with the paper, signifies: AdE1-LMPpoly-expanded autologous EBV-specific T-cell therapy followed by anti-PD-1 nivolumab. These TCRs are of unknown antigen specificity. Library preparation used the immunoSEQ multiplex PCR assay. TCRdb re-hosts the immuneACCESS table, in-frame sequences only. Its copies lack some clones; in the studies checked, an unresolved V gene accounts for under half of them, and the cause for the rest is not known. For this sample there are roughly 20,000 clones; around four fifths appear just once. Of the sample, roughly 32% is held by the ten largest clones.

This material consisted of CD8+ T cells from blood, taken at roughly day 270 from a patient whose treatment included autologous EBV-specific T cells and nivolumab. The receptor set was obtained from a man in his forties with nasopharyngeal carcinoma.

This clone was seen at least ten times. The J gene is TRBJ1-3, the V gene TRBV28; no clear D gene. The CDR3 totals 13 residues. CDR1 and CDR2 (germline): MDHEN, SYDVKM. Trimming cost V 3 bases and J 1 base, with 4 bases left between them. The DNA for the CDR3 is TGTGCCAGCAGTTTGTGGTCTGGAAACACCATATATTTT. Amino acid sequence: CASSLWSGNTIYF.

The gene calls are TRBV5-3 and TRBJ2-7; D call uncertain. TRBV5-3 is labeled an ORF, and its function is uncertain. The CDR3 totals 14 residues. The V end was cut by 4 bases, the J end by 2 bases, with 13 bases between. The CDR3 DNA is TGTGCCAGAAGCAAGTCGCCCAGTGCCTACGAGCAGTACTTC. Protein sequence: CARSKSPSAYEQYF.

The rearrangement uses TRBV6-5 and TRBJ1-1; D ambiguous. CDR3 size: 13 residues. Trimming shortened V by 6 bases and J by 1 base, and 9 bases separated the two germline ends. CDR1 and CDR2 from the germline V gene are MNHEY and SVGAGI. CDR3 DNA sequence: TGTGCCAGCAGCGAGAGGAGGAACACTGAAGCTTTCTTT. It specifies CASSERRNTEAFF.